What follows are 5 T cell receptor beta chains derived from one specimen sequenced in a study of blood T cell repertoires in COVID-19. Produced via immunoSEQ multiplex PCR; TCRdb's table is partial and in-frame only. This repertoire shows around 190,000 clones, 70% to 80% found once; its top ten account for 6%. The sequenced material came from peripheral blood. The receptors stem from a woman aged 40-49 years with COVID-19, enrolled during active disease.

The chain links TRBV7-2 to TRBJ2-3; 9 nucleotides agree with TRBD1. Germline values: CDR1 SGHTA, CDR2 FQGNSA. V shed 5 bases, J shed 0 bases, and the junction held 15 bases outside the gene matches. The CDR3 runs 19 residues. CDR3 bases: TGTGCCAGCAGCGAGATAACGTGGGACAGGGTATCTAGCACAGATACGCAGTATTTT. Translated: CASSEITWDRVSSTDTQYF.

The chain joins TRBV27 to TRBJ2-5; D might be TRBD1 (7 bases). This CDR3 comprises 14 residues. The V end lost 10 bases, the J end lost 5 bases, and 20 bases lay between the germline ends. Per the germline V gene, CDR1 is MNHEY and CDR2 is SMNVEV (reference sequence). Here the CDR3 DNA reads TGTGCCACCAGGGGGGTCGGGGGAAAGGAGACCCAGTACTTC. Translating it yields CATRGVGGKETQYF.

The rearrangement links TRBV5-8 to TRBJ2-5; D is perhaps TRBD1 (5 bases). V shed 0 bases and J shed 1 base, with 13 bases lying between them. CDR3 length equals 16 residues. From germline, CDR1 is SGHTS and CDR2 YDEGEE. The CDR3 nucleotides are TGTGCCAGCAGCTTGGGGCAGGGCGAAAGCCAAGAGACCCAGTACTTC. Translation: CASSLGQGESQETQYF.

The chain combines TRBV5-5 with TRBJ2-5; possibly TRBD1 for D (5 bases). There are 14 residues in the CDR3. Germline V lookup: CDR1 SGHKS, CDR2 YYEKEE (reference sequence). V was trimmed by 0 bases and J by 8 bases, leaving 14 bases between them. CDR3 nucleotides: TGTGCCAGCAGCTTGGCCAGCAGGGTGGTAACCCAGTACTTC. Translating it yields CASSLASRVVTQYF.

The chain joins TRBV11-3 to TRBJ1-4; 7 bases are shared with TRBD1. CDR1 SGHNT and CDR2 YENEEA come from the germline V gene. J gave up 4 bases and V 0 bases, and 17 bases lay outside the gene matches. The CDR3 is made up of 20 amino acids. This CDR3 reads CASSLERWTGDFRNNEKLFF. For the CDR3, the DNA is TGTGCCAGCAGCTTAGAAAGGTGGACAGGAGATTTCCGAAATAATGAAAAACTGTTTTTT. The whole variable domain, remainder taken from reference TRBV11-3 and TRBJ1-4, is EAGVVQSPRYKIIEKKQPVAFWCNPISGHNTLYWYLQNLGQGPELLIRYENEEAVDDSQLPKDRFSAERLKGVDSTLKIQPAELGDSAVYLCASSLERWTGDFRNNEKLFFGSGTQLSVL.